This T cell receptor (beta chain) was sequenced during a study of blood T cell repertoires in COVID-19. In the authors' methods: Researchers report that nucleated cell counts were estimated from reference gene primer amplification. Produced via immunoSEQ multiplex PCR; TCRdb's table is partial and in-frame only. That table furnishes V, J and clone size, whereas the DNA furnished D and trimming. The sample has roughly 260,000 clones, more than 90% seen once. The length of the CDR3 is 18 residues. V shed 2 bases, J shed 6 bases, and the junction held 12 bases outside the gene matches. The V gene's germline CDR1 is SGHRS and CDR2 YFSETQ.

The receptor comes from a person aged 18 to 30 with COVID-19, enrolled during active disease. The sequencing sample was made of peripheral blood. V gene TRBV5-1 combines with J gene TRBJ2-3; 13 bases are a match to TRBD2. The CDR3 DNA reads TGCGCCAGCAGCTTAGGTGGTGGGGGACTAGCGGGAAAGGATACGCAGTATTTT. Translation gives CASSLGGGGLAGKDTQYF.